A single sample gave rise to the 27 T cell receptor beta chains below, sequenced in a study of blood T cell repertoires in COVID-19. Generated by immunoSEQ multiplex PCR, the TCRdb table keeps only in-frame clones and is missing some. The sample has 200,000 to 300,000 clones, around nine tenths seen once; the top ten hold about 1.6%. Sequenced: peripheral blood. Source of these receptors: a woman aged 55 to 70 who had recovered from COVID-19.

This clone has more than one count but fewer than ten. The V gene is TRBV18, the J gene TRBJ1-1, with 8 bases that match TRBD1. The CDR3 has 15 residues. Germline trimming cut 4 bases from V and 1 base from J; bases unmatched to any gene: 5. Germline CDR1 is KGHSH and CDR2 is LQKENI. The CDR3 spells CASSLRGRANTEAFF. For the CDR3, the DNA is TGTGCCAGCTCACTCAGGGGGCGGGCGAACACTGAAGCTTTCTTT.

For this clone: The sample contains more than one DNA sequence encoding this CDR3. This chain connects TRBV5-1 to TRBJ2-7, with D possibly matching TRBD1 (6 bases). V was shortened by 4 bases and J by 3 bases, with 11 bases between the two germline ends. Germline CDR1 and CDR2: SGHRS and YFSETQ. The CDR3 totals 13 residues. In DNA form, the CDR3 reads TGCGCCAGCAGCGCGACAGGTAGCTACGAGCAGTACTTC. Its translation is CASSATGSYEQYF.

This clone has only one observation. CDR3 amino acids: CASSVSRVNGELFF. Written as DNA, the CDR3 is TGTGCCAGCAGCGTATCCAGGGTCAACGGGGAGCTGTTTTTT. The chain carries TRBV9 and TRBJ2-2, with a possible D match to TRBD1 (5 bases). The germline V and J ends were trimmed by 1 base and 7 bases, with 11 bases remaining between them. This CDR3 is built from 14 residues. Germline lookup yields CDR1 SGDLS and CDR2 YYNGEE. The full variable domain, rest sourced from reference TRBV9 and TRBJ2-2, is DSGVTQTPKHLITATGQRVTLRCSPRSGDLSVYWYQQSLDQGLQFLIQYYNGEERAKGNILERFSAQQFPDLHSELNLSSLELGDSALYFCASSVSRVNGELFFGEGSRLTVL.

The rearrangement links TRBV3-1 (or the pseudogene TRBV3-2) to TRBJ1-1; 9 nucleotides match TRBD1. The CDR3 runs 15 residues. The V segment lost 1 base and the J segment 8 bases; nucleotides outside the gene matches: 8. The germline CDR1 and CDR2 sequences are LGHDT and YNNKEL (reference sequence). As DNA, the CDR3 is TGTGCCAGCAGCCAAGCGGGACAGGGAACTTCCGAAGCTTTCTTT. Translated, it gives CASSQAGQGTSEAFF.

This clone turned up a few times. The chain combines TRBV11-1 with TRBJ2-1, with D perhaps TRBD2 (7 bases). Germline V gene data show CDR1 as SGHAT and CDR2 as FQDESV (reference sequence). V was shortened by 5 bases and J by 7 bases, with 18 bases between the two germline ends. The CDR3 spans 15 residues. CDR3 loop: CASSPGRGAANEQFF. The CDR3 nucleotides are TGTGCCAGCAGCCCCGGTCGGGGGGCGGCAAATGAGCAGTTCTTC.

This clone qualifies as medium-sized. V is TRBV7-9 and J is TRBJ2-5, with a possible D match to TRBD1 (5 bases). This CDR3 comprises 14 residues. The V end was cut by 5 bases, the J end by 2 bases, with 12 bases between. Germline V gene lookup returns CDR1 SEHNR and CDR2 FQNEAQ (reference sequence). The CDR3 coding sequence is TGTGCCAGCAGCCGAACAGGTGCTCAAGAGACCCAGTACTTC. Amino acids: CASSRTGAQETQYF.

The rearrangement links TRBV10-3 to TRBJ1-1; 10 bases agree with TRBD1. V shed 5 bases and J 2 bases; nucleotides not matched to a gene: 5. The CDR3 runs 15 residues. The germline gives CDR1 ENHRY, CDR2 SYGVKD. In nucleotides, the CDR3 is TGTGCCATCAGTCGACAGGGGGCAGTTAACACTGAAGCTTTCTTT. This sequence encodes CAISRQGAVNTEAFF.

This clone has just a few counts. The chain is built from TRBV6-5 and TRBJ1-1; the D is unclear. The CDR3 length is 13 residues. The ends were cut back, 4 bases at V and 7 bases at J, with 13 bases in the middle. Germline V lookup: CDR1 MNHEY, CDR2 SVGAGI. The CDR3 reads CASSSPRRGEAFF. The DNA of the CDR3 is TGTGCCAGCAGTTCCCCTCGGCGGGGTGAAGCTTTCTTT.

The chain couples TRBV2 to TRBJ1-2; D ambiguous. CDR3 length equals 11 residues. V shed 6 bases and J shed 11 bases, with 13 bases lying between them. In germline, CDR1 is SNHLY, CDR2 FYNNEI. The CDR3 DNA sequence: TGTGCCAGCAGACCTCCTACAGCTTACACCTTC. Translation gives CASRPPTAYTF.

V and J are TRBV6-5 and TRBJ1-5, with D perhaps TRBD1 (5 bases). V gave up 0 bases and J gave up 3 bases, with 6 bases separating them. Germline V lookup: CDR1 MNHEY, CDR2 SVGAGI. CDR3 length equals 14 residues. The CDR3 coding sequence is TGTGCCAGCAGTTACTCGGACAACAATCAGCCCCAGCATTTT. It is translated as CASSYSDNNQPQHF.

The chain carries TRBV6-5 and TRBJ1-1, with D maybe TRBD1 (5 bases). Trimming stripped 5 bases from V and 6 bases from J, with 13 bases between. CDR3 length equals 13 residues. The germline V gene encodes CDR1 MNHEY and CDR2 SVGAGI. CDR3 protein: CASSPGGGAEAFF. DNA of the CDR3: TGTGCCAGCAGTCCCGGAGGAGGGGCTGAAGCTTTCTTT.

The chain combines TRBV6-5 with TRBJ2-6, with a weak D call TRBD1 (6 bases). The germline V gene encodes CDR1 MNHEY and CDR2 SVGAGI. The germline V and J ends were trimmed by 8 bases and 1 base, with 12 bases remaining between them. The CDR3 extends over 15 amino acids. In nucleotides, the CDR3 is TGTGCCAGCCTAACCACAGGGTCTGGGGCCAACGTCCTGACTTTC. It is translated as CASLTTGSGANVLTF.

The V gene is TRBV6-5, the J gene TRBJ1-5; D not certain. V lost 6 bases and J lost 5, with 8 bases in between. This CDR3 region has 12 residues. The germline V gene has CDR1 MNHEY and CDR2 SVGAGI. The CDR3 protein is CASRSAHQPQHF. In DNA form, the CDR3 reads TGTGCCAGCAGGAGCGCCCATCAGCCCCAGCATTTT.

The chain joins TRBV7-2 to TRBJ2-7, with TRBD1 identical over 11 bases. J gave up 3 bases and V 8 bases, and 12 bases lay outside the gene matches. CDR1 SGHTA and CDR2 FQGNSA come from the germline V gene. There are 16 residues in the CDR3. CDR3 nucleotides: TGTGCCAGCGCTCGGACCGGACAGGGGGCTCACTACGAGCAGTACTTC. Encoded protein: CASARTGQGAHYEQYF.

This clone was recorded a few times. The rearrangement links TRBV28 to TRBJ1-2; TRBD1 agrees at 8 bases. Germline V gene lookup returns CDR1 MDHEN and CDR2 SYDVKM. The CDR3 has 15 amino acids. Losses at the gene ends were 5 bases for V and 4 bases for J; bases not matched to a gene: 9. CDR3 DNA sequence: TGTGCCAGCAGTACACCACCCGACAGGGGCTATGGCTACACCTTC. Translating gives CASSTPPDRGYGYTF.

This clone was detected a few times. The chain has TRBV3-1 (or the pseudogene TRBV3-2) and TRBJ2-5; no definite D call. Trimming shortened V by 1 base and J by 9 bases, and 12 bases separated the two germline ends. The CDR3 consists of 13 residues. Germline V gene lookup returns CDR1 LGHDT and CDR2 YNNKEL (reference sequence). The CDR3 protein is CASSQGLLGPQYF. The CDR3 bases are TGTGCCAGCAGCCAAGGACTCCTCGGCCCCCAGTACTTC.

The V call is TRBV2, the J call TRBJ1-3, with D unresolved. Trimming cost V 10 bases and J 0 bases, with 10 bases left between them. There are 13 residues in the CDR3. Germline CDR1 SNHLY, CDR2 FYNNEI. CDR3 residues: CAKRASSGNTIYF. For the CDR3, the DNA is TGTGCCAAGCGGGCCAGCTCTGGAAACACCATATATTTT.

In this sample, this clone turned up a few times. The V and J genes are TRBV7-2 and TRBJ1-3, with D perhaps TRBD1 (5 bases). Per the germline V gene, CDR1 is SGHTA and CDR2 is FQGNSA. This CDR3 contains 15 residues. Trimming removed 2 bases from V and 3 bases from J, with 11 bases in between. The CDR3 is CASSLNPGYGNTIYF. Written as DNA, the CDR3 is TGTGCCAGCAGCTTAAATCCAGGGTATGGAAACACCATATATTTT. The entire variable domain, with the rest obtained from reference TRBV7-2 and TRBJ1-3, is as follows: GAGVSQSPSNKVTEKGKDVELRCDPISGHTALYWYRQSLGQGLEFLIYFQGNSAPDKSGLPSDRFSAERTGGSVSTLTIQRTQQEDSAVYLCASSLNPGYGNTIYFGEGSWLTVV.

This clone was found once. The chain couples TRBV29-1 to TRBJ2-3; 7 bases are shared with TRBD2. Germline V gene sequence: CDR1 SQVTM, CDR2 ANQGSEA. This CDR3 is built from 16 residues. V lost 6 bases to trimming and J lost 2 bases; unmatched junction nucleotides: 14. The CDR3 sequence is CSVRGGASRTTDTQYF. CDR3 in DNA: TGCAGCGTGCGGGGAGGGGCCAGCCGAACCACAGATACGCAGTATTTT.

The chain is built from TRBV7-3 and TRBJ2-7, with a possible D match to TRBD2 (5 bases). The V end was cut by 5 bases, the J end by 5 bases, with 19 bases between. The CDR3 totals 15 residues. From germline, CDR1 is SGHTA and CDR2 FQGTGA. The CDR3 here is CASSPGLYNGNEQYF. In DNA form, the CDR3 reads TGTGCCAGCAGCCCCGGACTCTACAACGGCAACGAGCAGTACTTC.

A note on this clone: The sample has other DNA sequences that encode this CDR3 too. This chain connects TRBV7-9 to TRBJ2-1, with 10 bases that match TRBD2. In germline, CDR1 is SEHNR, CDR2 FQNEAQ (reference sequence). With 3 bases clipped from V and 5 bases from J, the junction kept 4 bases outside the gene matches. This CDR3 has 15 amino acids. The CDR3 DNA is TGTGCCAGCAGCTTCAGGACTAGCGGCCACAATGAGCAGTTCTTC. Translation gives CASSFRTSGHNEQFF.

The rearrangement uses TRBV5-4 and TRBJ2-2; 9 bases line up with TRBD1. Trimming took 3 bases from V and 3 from J; bases not matched to a gene: 3. The CDR3 has 15 residues. The germline CDR1 and CDR2 sequences are SGHNT and YYREEE (reference sequence). As DNA, the CDR3 is TGTGCCAGCAGCTACGGACAGGGGTACACCGGGGAGCTGTTTTTT. Translating gives CASSYGQGYTGELFF. Complete variable domain (other parts from reference TRBV5-4 and TRBJ2-2): ETGVTQSPTHLIKTRGQQVTLRCSSQSGHNTVSWYQQALGQGPQFIFQYYREEENGRGNFPPRFSGLQFPNYSSELNVNALELDDSALYLCASSYGQGYTGELFFGEGSRLTVL.

The gene calls are TRBV19 and TRBJ1-4, with 7 bases lining up with TRBD1. The V gene's germline CDR1 is LNHDA and CDR2 SQIVND (reference sequence). Losses at the gene ends were 5 bases for V and 7 bases for J; bases not matched to a gene: 10. This CDR3 region has 15 residues. The CDR3 DNA sequence: TGTGCCAGTAGTGGATGGAACAGGGGAAGTGAAAAACTGTTTTTT. Translation: CASSGWNRGSEKLFF.

Here the CDR3 DNA reads TGTGCCAGCAGCGTAGGATGGACTAGCGGGGGGACCCAAGAGACCCAGTACTTC. This translates into CASSVGWTSGGTQETQYF. V and J are TRBV9 and TRBJ2-5; TRBD2 matches 14 bases. The CDR3 contains 18 residues. Trimming at V came to 0 bases and at J to 1 base, leaving 5 bases not matched to a gene. Germline loops: CDR1 SGDLS, CDR2 YYNGEE.

This clone was detected only a few times. The chain combines TRBV25-1 with TRBJ1-2; weak D call: TRBD1 (5 bases). Germline V gene sequence: CDR1 MGHDK, CDR2 SYGVNS. Trimming took off 5 bases at V and 4 bases at J, with 20 bases between the two ends. The CDR3 sequence is 16 residues long. The CDR3 loop is CASSPHGGIGLYGYTF. CDR3 coding DNA: TGTGCCAGCAGTCCTCACGGGGGGATTGGGCTCTATGGCTACACCTTC.

The chain has TRBV29-1 and TRBJ2-1; weak D call: TRBD2 (6 bases). Germline CDR1 is SQVTM and CDR2 is ANQGSEA. The CDR3 is made up of 14 amino acids. V gave up 8 bases and J gave up 8 bases, with 22 bases separating them. The CDR3: CSIPSWGDVDEQFF. CDR3 nucleotide sequence: TGCAGCATACCATCGTGGGGGGATGTGGATGAGCAGTTCTTC.

V is TRBV19 and J is TRBJ1-6, with D perhaps matching TRBD1 (6 bases). V lost 10 bases and J lost 7, with 23 bases in between. This CDR3 has 16 amino acids. Germline CDR1 reads LNHDA; CDR2 reads SQIVND (reference sequence). The chain's CDR3 is CATDPEGGRPNSPLHF. For the CDR3, the DNA is TGTGCCACCGACCCGGAAGGGGGTCGTCCGAATTCACCCCTCCACTTT.